This T cell receptor (beta chain) was identified during a study of T cell responses to AZD1222 COVID-19 vaccine. Study findings and constraints: The breadth and depth of Spike-specific TCRs increased once two AZD1222 doses had been given. CD4 TCRs covered the whole spike, strongest at regions 160-218 and 743-854.

Libraries were prepared by immunoSEQ multiplex PCR; TCRdb keeps only in-frame clonotypes and omits some of them. The sample records 60,000 to 75,000 clones, around 80% being singletons. This clone turned up a few times. The antigen is not known. The CDR3 extends over 13 amino acids. Germline CDR1 MNHEY, CDR2 SMNVEV (reference sequence). Deletions cut 4 bases from V and 6 bases from J, with 12 bases between. The receptor comes from an adult in good health. The chain uses TRBV27 and TRBJ1-2; perhaps TRBD1 as D (6 bases). The source material was peripheral blood, sampled on day 0 of AZD1222 vaccination. Here the CDR3 reads CASSSLGHDGYTF. CDR3 DNA sequence: TGTGCCAGCAGTTCCCTGGGACACGATGGCTACACCTTC.